The rows below give T cell receptor beta chains drawn from one sample of a study of regulatory and conventional T cells in RAG deficiency. Only in-frame clones appear in the TCRdb table, and some are missing; sequencing was by immunoSEQ multiplex PCR. There are more than 20,000 clones in the sample; around 92% occur only once, and less than 0.85% lies in the top ten. This same sample was also taken into another study, of regulatory T cells.

The sample taken for sequencing was CD4+ T cells sorted from blood. The receptors were gathered from a human donor in good health. The CDR3 runs from the conserved cysteine through the conserved F or W. D genes are given only for firm matches. Size tells how often a clone was seen (once, few, many) or the class of an expanded clone, and some rows leave it out.

CDR3aa | CDR3nt | abundance | v_gene | d_gene | len | j_gene
CASSLRGVNSPLHF | TGTGCCAGCAGCCTCCGGGGGGTTAATTCACCCCTCCACTTT | NA | TRBV6-5 | NA | 14 | TRBJ1-6
CASSLVGISTDTQYF | TGTGCCAGCAGCTTAGTGGGGATTAGCACAGATACGCAGTATTTT | NA | TRBV7-9 | NA | 15 | TRBJ2-3
CASSKNLNTEAFF | TGTGCCAGCAGCAAGAACTTGAACACTGAAGCTTTCTTT | NA | TRBV7-3 | NA | 13 | TRBJ1-1
CASSQDYSGGADTQYF | TGCGCCAGCAGCCAAGATTACAGCGGGGGGGCAGATACGCAGTATTTT | NA | TRBV4-1 | TRBD2 | 16 | TRBJ2-3
CASSETIGTGKETQYF | TGTGCCAGCAGTGAAACTATTGGGACAGGCAAAGAGACCCAGTACTTC | NA | TRBV2 | TRBD1 | 16 | TRBJ2-5
CASSLVQVGTEAFF | TGCGCCAGCAGCTTGGTACAGGTTGGGACTGAAGCTTTCTTT | NA | TRBV5-1 | NA | 14 | TRBJ1-1
CASIHNEKLFF | TGTGCCAGCATTCATAATGAAAAACTGTTTTTT | NA | TRBV6-6 | NA | 11 | TRBJ1-4
CASSELPRGRTEAFF | TGTGCCAGCAGTGAACTACCCAGGGGACGAACTGAAGCTTTCTTT | few | TRBV2 | NA | 15 | TRBJ1-1
CATLTDYSNQPQHF | TGTGCCACCTTGACAGACTATAGCAATCAGCCCCAGCATTTT | NA | TRBV28 | NA | 14 | TRBJ1-5
CASSVLPPGTPSSYEQYF | TGTGCCAGCAGTGTTCTGCCCCCTGGTACTCCTAGCTCCTACGAGCAGTACTTC | NA | TRBV6-1 | NA | 18 | TRBJ2-7
CASSLAIGTGFNQPQHF | TGTGCCAGCAGCTTAGCCATCGGGACAGGCTTTAATCAGCCCCAGCATTTT | NA | TRBV7-8 | TRBD1 | 17 | TRBJ1-5
CSAKGSRGYTF | TGCAGTGCCAAAGGTTCCCGGGGCTACACCTTC | NA | TRBV20-1 | NA | 11 | TRBJ1-2
CASSLRTSGRGSYEQYF | TGTGCCAGCAGTCTCCGGACTAGCGGGAGGGGCTCCTACGAGCAGTACTTC | NA | TRBV27 | TRBD2 | 17 | TRBJ2-7
CASSLDQTQYF | TGTGCCAGCAGCCTGGACCAGACCCAGTACTTC | NA | TRBV5-6 | NA | 11 | TRBJ2-5
CASSSDRGVSPLHF | TGTGCCAGCAGCTCGGACAGGGGGGTGTCACCCCTCCACTTT | NA | TRBV7-9 | TRBD1 | 14 | TRBJ1-6
CASSRPTGYEQYF | TGTGCCAGCAGCAGACCTACAGGCTACGAGCAGTACTTC | NA | TRBV5-6 | NA | 13 | TRBJ2-7
CASRKQGNQETQYF | TGTGCCAGCAGAAAGCAGGGGAACCAAGAGACCCAGTACTTC | NA | TRBV6-6 | NA | 14 | TRBJ2-5
CASSLQGSAGGNTIYF | TGCGCCAGCAGCTTACAAGGGTCGGCAGGGGGAAACACCATATATTTT | NA | TRBV5-1 | NA | 16 | TRBJ1-3
CASSPQGTGELFF | TGTGCCAGTAGTCCCCAGGGCACCGGGGAGCTGTTTTTT | NA | TRBV19 | NA | 13 | TRBJ2-2
CASSEEGTNTGELFF | TGTGCCAGCAGTGAAGAGGGGACCAACACCGGGGAGCTGTTTTTT | NA | TRBV2 | NA | 15 | TRBJ2-2
CASRTGTSTDTQYF | TGTGCCAGTAGAACAGGGACTAGCACAGATACGCAGTATTTT | NA | TRBV19 | NA | 14 | TRBJ2-3
CASSPTGTGDYGYTF | TGTGCCAGCAGTCCTACCGGGACAGGCGACTATGGCTACACCTTC | NA | TRBV28 | TRBD1 | 15 | TRBJ1-2
CASSGGQGVRGTGELFF | TGTGCCAGTAGTGGGGGCCAGGGGGTCCGCGGAACCGGGGAGCTGTTTTTT | NA | TRBV19 | TRBD1 | 17 | TRBJ2-2
CASSLGGGPYEQYF | TGTGCCAGCAGCTTAGGTGGGGGACCCTACGAGCAGTACTTC | NA | TRBV11-2 | NA | 14 | TRBJ2-7
CALRTGLANTEAFF | TGTGCCTTGAGAACCGGCCTGGCGAACACTGAAGCTTTCTTT | NA | TRBV5-4 | NA | 14 | TRBJ1-1
CASSEQGTDYNEQFF | TGTGCCAGCAGTGAACAGGGGACCGACTACAATGAGCAGTTCTTC | NA | TRBV6-1 | NA | 15 | TRBJ2-1
CASSVGLSGEQYF | TGTGCCAGCAGCGTGGGACTGAGCGGAGAGCAGTACTTC | NA | TRBV11-2 | NA | 13 | TRBJ2-7
CASSHTYEQYF | TGTGCCAGCAGTCATACCTACGAGCAGTACTTC | once | TRBV5-6 | NA | 11 | TRBJ2-7
CASSRTEHYEQYF | TGTGCCAGCAGTCGGACAGAGCACTACGAGCAGTACTTC | NA | TRBV28 | NA | 13 | TRBJ2-7
CASSEGGREAFF | TGTGCCAGCAGTGAAGGGGGTCGAGAAGCTTTCTTT | NA | TRBV6-1 | NA | 12 | TRBJ1-1
CASSPQATQTDTQYF | TGTGCCAGCTCACCACAGGCGACACAAACAGATACGCAGTATTTT | NA | TRBV18 | NA | 15 | TRBJ2-3
CASNKRRGQETQYF | TGTGCCAGTAACAAACGACGGGGCCAAGAGACCCAGTACTTC | NA | TRBV19 | NA | 14 | TRBJ2-5
CSVEVAFDTQYF | TGCAGCGTTGAAGTTGCGTTTGATACGCAGTATTTT | NA | TRBV29-1 | NA | 12 | TRBJ2-3
CASSLRQGAGETQYF | TGCGCCAGCAGCTTGAGACAAGGGGCCGGAGAGACCCAGTACTTC | NA | TRBV5-1 | NA | 15 | TRBJ2-5
CASSQGQGEQYF | TGTGCCAGCAGTCAAGGGCAGGGCGAGCAGTACTTC | NA | TRBV7-9 | NA | 12 | TRBJ2-7
CASSQANRAGAFF | TGTGCCAGCAGCCAAGCGAACAGGGCAGGAGCTTTCTTT | NA | TRBV14 | NA | 13 | TRBJ1-1
CASSVGRAGETQYF | TGTGCCAGCAGTGTCGGCAGGGCGGGGGAGACCCAGTACTTC | NA | TRBV6-1 | NA | 14 | TRBJ2-5
CASSLFDREVGEQFF | TGTGCCAGCAGCTTGTTTGACAGGGAGGTGGGTGAGCAGTTCTTC | NA | TRBV5-4 | NA | 15 | TRBJ2-1
CASRLDRGQNSPLHF | TGTGCCAGCAGATTGGACAGGGGCCAAAATTCACCCCTCCACTTT | NA | TRBV11-2 | TRBD1 | 15 | TRBJ1-6
CASSIPAGSYNEQFF | TGTGCCAGTAGTATTCCAGCGGGCTCCTACAATGAGCAGTTCTTC | NA | TRBV19 | NA | 15 | TRBJ2-1
CASSSPGGYEQYF | TGTGCCAGCAGTTCCCCAGGGGGCTACGAGCAGTACTTC | NA | TRBV6-4 | TRBD1 | 13 | TRBJ2-7
CSAAIGTEAFF | TGCAGTGCTGCAATCGGTACTGAAGCTTTCTTT | NA | TRBV20-1 | NA | 11 | TRBJ1-1
CASSWAGEETQYF | TGTGCCAGCAGTTGGGCGGGGGAGGAGACCCAGTACTTC | NA | TRBV11-2 | TRBD2 | 13 | TRBJ2-5
CASSPTRTASTNEAFF | TGTGCCAGCAGCCCGACCAGGACAGCTTCGACCAATGAAGCTTTCTTT | once | TRBV7-9 | NA | 16 | TRBJ1-1
CASSLTGYEQYF | TGTGCCAGCAGCTTGACCGGATACGAGCAGTACTTC | NA | TRBV5-4 | NA | 12 | TRBJ2-7
CASTMGGINNYGYTF | TGTGCCAGCACCATGGGGGGAATTAATAACTATGGCTACACCTTC | NA | TRBV6-1 | NA | 15 | TRBJ1-2
CASTRQEINEKLFF | TGTGCCAGCACTAGACAGGAGATTAATGAAAAACTGTTTTTT | NA | TRBV28 | NA | 14 | TRBJ1-4
CAISMASVYNEQFF | TGTGCCATCTCCATGGCTAGTGTTTACAATGAGCAGTTCTTC | NA | TRBV6-6 | NA | 14 | TRBJ2-1
CASSSSQGNYSPLHF | TGTGCCAGCAGCTCGTCCCAGGGGAATTACTCACCCCTCCACTTT | NA | TRBV7-2 | NA | 15 | TRBJ1-6
CASSSDGTAIYEQYF | TGTGCCAGCAGTTCCGATGGGACAGCGATCTACGAGCAGTACTTC | NA | TRBV6-5 | TRBD1 | 15 | TRBJ2-7
CASSQGGQGVYGYTF | TGCGCCAGCAGCCAAGGGGGACAGGGGGTGTATGGCTACACCTTC | NA | TRBV4-1 | TRBD1 | 15 | TRBJ1-2
CASSLEGGRGYGYTF | TGTGCCAGCAGCCTCGAGGGAGGTCGTGGTTATGGCTACACCTTC | few | TRBV5-6 | NA | 15 | TRBJ1-2
CASSQLGEGRFRDTQYF | TGTGCCAGCAGCCAATTAGGAGAGGGCCGATTTCGGGATACGCAGTATTTT | NA | TRBV4-2 | NA | 17 | TRBJ2-3
CASSPSPGRGNEQYF | TGTGCCAGCTCACCATCACCAGGTAGGGGGAACGAGCAGTACTTC | NA | TRBV18 | NA | 15 | TRBJ2-7
CASSPLGTSTSYEQYF | TGTGCCAGCTCACCCCTTGGGACTAGCACTTCCTACGAGCAGTACTTC | NA | TRBV18 | TRBD2 | 16 | TRBJ2-7
CASSDRSAGRTTEAFF | TGTGCCAGCAGTGACCGTTCCGCCGGCAGGACCACTGAAGCTTTCTTT | NA | TRBV6-1 | NA | 16 | TRBJ1-1
CASSPGRGGEKLFF | TGTGCCAGCAGCCCCGGCAGGGGAGGGGAAAAACTGTTTTTT | NA | TRBV5-4 | NA | 14 | TRBJ1-4